The subject of this entry is one TCR beta chain. Its antigen is unknown. The sample is drawn from a study of vaccination effects on CD4 cells after COVID-19. As for the study in general: A few convalescent patients underwent early and late post-vaccination sampling. Culturing of about 2 million PBMC per well took place with about 9.4 IU/ml IL-2 and around 10 ug/ml peptides. General study points: Few convalescent patients, and no early post-infection timepoints, were available to the study.

Following 10 days of culture, CD4+ T cells were isolated. A positive SARS-CoV-2 PCR test fell between March and December 2020. Participants completed two doses of the BNT162b2 or mRNA-1273 vaccine. Half-medium replacement with IL-2 medium occurred on days 3 and 7. The CDR3 is made up of 15 amino acids. V was shortened by 2 bases and J by 2 bases, with 10 bases between the two germline ends. Per germline, CDR1 LNHDA and CDR2 SQIVND (reference sequence). Produced via immunoSEQ multiplex PCR; TCRdb's table is partial and in-frame only. Found here are 30,000 to 35,000 clones, about 68% of them singletons; the top ten hold approximately 6.3%.

Material: CD4+ T cells from PBMCs cultured without peptide, obtained after COVID-19 vaccination. The chain carries TRBV19 and TRBJ1-5, with D possibly matching TRBD1 (6 bases). This sequence originates from a human donor who had a prior SARS-CoV-2 infection. The CDR3 loop is CASSIRGYGNQPQHF. CDR3 coding DNA: TGTGCCAGTAGTATAAGGGGGTATGGCAATCAGCCCCAGCATTTT.